The 12 T cell receptor beta chains in this list originate from one sample, sequenced in a study of blood T cell repertoires in COVID-19. Using immunoSEQ multiplex PCR, the repertoire was profiled, and TCRdb retains in-frame clones only, with some absent. The sample holds approximately 200,000 clones, about 85% seen once. The specimen was PBMCs or T cells enriched from blood (not recorded which). These receptors were collected from a man aged 35-49 years who had recovered from COVID-19.

This clone has a count of ten or more. This chain joins TRBV5-6 and TRBJ2-7; D possibly corresponds to TRBD1 (6 bases). Deletions cut 4 bases from V and 4 bases from J, with 21 bases between. Germline values: CDR1 SGHDT, CDR2 YYEEEE. The CDR3 runs 16 residues. CDR3 loop: CASSSAAGAETYEQYF. For the CDR3, the DNA is TGTGCCAGCAGCAGTGCGGCAGGGGCCGAAACGTACGAGCAGTACTTC.

This chain joins TRBV28 and TRBJ2-7; TRBD2 matches at 8 bases. The CDR3 is made up of 15 amino acids. The J segment lost 1 base and the V segment lost 5 bases, leaving 7 bases of the junction unmatched. The germline V gene encodes CDR1 MDHEN and CDR2 SYDVKM. The CDR3 region has the DNA TGTGCCAGCAGTCCAGAGGGACTAGTTTCCTACGAGCAGTACTTC. Translated: CASSPEGLVSYEQYF.

The CDR3 sequence is CASSLGRRGTEAFF. Written as DNA, the CDR3 is TGTGCCAGCAGCCTAGGACGAAGGGGCACTGAAGCTTTCTTT. This chain connects TRBV3-1 (or the pseudogene TRBV3-2) to TRBJ1-1; maybe TRBD1 (5 bases). CDR3 length equals 14 residues. The germline V gene encodes CDR1 LGHDT and CDR2 YNNKEL (reference sequence). The V end lost 4 bases, the J end lost 4 bases, and 13 bases lay between the germline ends.

This chain connects TRBV27 to TRBJ2-7, with D maybe TRBD2 (5 bases). V lost 2 bases and J lost 1, with 12 bases in between. Germline assignment: CDR1 MNHEY and CDR2 SMNVEV (reference sequence). The CDR3 loop spans 15 amino acids. In DNA form, the CDR3 reads TGTGCCAGCAGTTTAACCCCCGGCGGGTCCTACGAGCAGTACTTC. It translates to CASSLTPGGSYEQYF.

The rearrangement links TRBV29-1 to TRBJ2-3; D ambiguous. The germline V and J ends were trimmed by 5 bases and 6 bases, with 15 bases remaining between them. Germline CDR1 SQVTM, CDR2 ANQGSEA. CDR3 length equals 13 residues. As DNA, the CDR3 is TGCAGCGTTTCTAAAAACGTTCTCGATACGCAGTATTTT. Its translation: CSVSKNVLDTQYF.

The V gene is TRBV7-9, the J gene TRBJ1-2; D is unresolved. The germline V and J ends were trimmed by 5 bases and 6 bases, with 10 bases remaining between them. Germline V CDR1 and CDR2: SEHNR, FQNEAQ (reference sequence). This CDR3 has 12 residues. The CDR3, as DNA: TGTGCCAGCAGCCTAGGGCGGGATGGCTACACCTTC. Encoded protein: CASSLGRDGYTF.

V gene TRBV11-2 combines with J gene TRBJ2-3; TRBD2 aligns across 11 bases. This CDR3 contains 16 residues. V gave up 1 base and J gave up 7 bases; unmatched junction bases: 7. CDR1 is SGHAT and CDR2 is FQNNGV in the germline V gene. The CDR3 loop reads CASSLGTSGSPYTQYF. CDR3 sequence (DNA): TGTGCCAGCAGCTTAGGTACTAGCGGGAGCCCATATACGCAGTATTTT.

This chain joins TRBV6-5 and TRBJ2-7; D remains ambiguous. The CDR3 contains 14 residues. CDR1 and CDR2 (germline): MNHEY, SVGAGI. V was clipped by 6 bases and J by 3 bases, with 15 bases between them. CDR3 coding DNA: TGTGCCAGCAGGCCCTCGTTAGCACACTACGAGCAGTACTTC. It yields the protein CASRPSLAHYEQYF.

V gene TRBV7-2 combines with J gene TRBJ2-7, with D possibly being TRBD1 (6 bases). Germline lookup yields CDR1 SGHTA and CDR2 FQGNSA. V dropped 0 bases and J dropped 0 bases, with 9 bases sitting between them. The CDR3 runs to 15 residues. Written as DNA, the CDR3 is TGTGCCAGCAGCTTAGCGGGACAACTCTCCTACGAGCAGTACTTC. Residues: CASSLAGQLSYEQYF.

Turning to this clone: An end of the junction differs from the germline gene, which may be a read error. V and J are TRBV7-7 and TRBJ2-5, with TRBD1 matching over 9 bases. This CDR3 has 14 amino acids. CDR1 SSHAT and CDR2 FNYEAQ come from the germline V gene (reference sequence). Here the CDR3 reads CASSMTGGGETQYF. The CDR3 DNA sequence: TGTGCTAGCAGCATGACAGGGGGGGGAGAGACCCAGTACTTC.

V and J are TRBV21-1 and TRBJ1-1; the table's D call of TRBD1 was not tested on the DNA. TRBV21-1 is described as a pseudogene. The CDR3 has 14 residues. CDR3 amino acids: CASAGSRGDTEAFF. DNA of the CDR3: TGTGCCAGCGCCGGCAGCAGGGGTGACACTGAAGCTTTCTTT.

The V call is TRBV10-3, the J call TRBJ1-1; 9 positions agree with TRBD1. This CDR3 comprises 16 residues. J lost 4 bases, V lost 7 bases, and 13 bases had no gene match. Germline V lookup: CDR1 ENHRY, CDR2 SYGVKD. The CDR3 DNA is TGTGCCATCACGGGAGGGACAGGGAGGGATTTCACTGAAGCTTTCTTT. Translated: CAITGGTGRDFTEAFF.